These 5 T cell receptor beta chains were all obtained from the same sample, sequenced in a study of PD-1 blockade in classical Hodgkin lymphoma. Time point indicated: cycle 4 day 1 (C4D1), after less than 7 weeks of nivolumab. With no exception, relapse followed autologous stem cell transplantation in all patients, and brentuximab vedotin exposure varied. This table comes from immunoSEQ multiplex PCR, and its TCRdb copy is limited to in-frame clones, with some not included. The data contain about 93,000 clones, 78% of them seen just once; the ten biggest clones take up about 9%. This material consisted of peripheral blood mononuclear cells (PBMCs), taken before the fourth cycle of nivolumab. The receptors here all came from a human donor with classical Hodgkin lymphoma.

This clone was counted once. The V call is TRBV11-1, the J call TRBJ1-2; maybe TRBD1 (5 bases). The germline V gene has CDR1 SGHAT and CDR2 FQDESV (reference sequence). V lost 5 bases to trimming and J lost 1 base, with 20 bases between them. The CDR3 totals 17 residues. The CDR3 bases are TGTGCCAGCAGCCAGAGAGGGGACGGTGCCCATAACTATGGCTACACCTTC. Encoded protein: CASSQRGDGAHNYGYTF.

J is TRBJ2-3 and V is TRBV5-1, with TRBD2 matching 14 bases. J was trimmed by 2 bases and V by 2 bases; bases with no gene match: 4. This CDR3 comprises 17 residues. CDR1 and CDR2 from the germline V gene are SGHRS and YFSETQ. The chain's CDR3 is CASSFGLAGGYTDTQYF. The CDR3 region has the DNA TGCGCCAGCAGCTTCGGACTAGCGGGAGGATACACAGATACGCAGTATTTT. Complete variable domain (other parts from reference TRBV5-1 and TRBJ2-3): KAGVTQTPRYLIKTRGQQVTLSCSPISGHRSVSWYQQTPGQGLQFLFEYFSETQRNKGNFPGRFSGRQFSNSRSEMNVSTLELGDSALYLCASSFGLAGGYTDTQYFGPGTRLTVL.

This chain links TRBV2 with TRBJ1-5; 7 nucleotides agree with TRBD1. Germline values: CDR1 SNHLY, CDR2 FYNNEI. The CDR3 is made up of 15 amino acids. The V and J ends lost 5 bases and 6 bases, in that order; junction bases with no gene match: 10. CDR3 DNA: TGTGCCAGCAGTAAAGACAGGGAAAGATTTCAGCCCCAGCATTTT. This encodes CASSKDRERFQPQHF.

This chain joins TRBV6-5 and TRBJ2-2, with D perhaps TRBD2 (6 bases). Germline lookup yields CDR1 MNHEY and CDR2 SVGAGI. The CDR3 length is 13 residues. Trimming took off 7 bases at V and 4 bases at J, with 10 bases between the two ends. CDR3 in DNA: TGTGCCAGCATTTCAGCGGGCACCGGGGAGCTGTTTTTT. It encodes CASISAGTGELFF.

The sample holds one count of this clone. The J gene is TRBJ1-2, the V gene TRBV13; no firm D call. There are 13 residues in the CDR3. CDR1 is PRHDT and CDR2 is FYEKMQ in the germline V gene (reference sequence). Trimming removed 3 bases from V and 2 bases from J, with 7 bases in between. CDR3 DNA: TGTGCCAGCAGCTTGGTAGGGAACTATGGCTACACCTTC. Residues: CASSLVGNYGYTF.